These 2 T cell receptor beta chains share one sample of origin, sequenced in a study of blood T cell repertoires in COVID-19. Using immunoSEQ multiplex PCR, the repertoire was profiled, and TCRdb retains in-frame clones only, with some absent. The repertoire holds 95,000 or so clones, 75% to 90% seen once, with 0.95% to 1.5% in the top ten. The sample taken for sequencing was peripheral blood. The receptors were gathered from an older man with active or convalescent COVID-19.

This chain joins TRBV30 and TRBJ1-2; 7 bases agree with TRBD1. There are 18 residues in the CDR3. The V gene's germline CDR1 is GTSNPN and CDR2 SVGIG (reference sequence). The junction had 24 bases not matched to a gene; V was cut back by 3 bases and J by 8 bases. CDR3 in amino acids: CAWRSQGVMAGGLWGYTF. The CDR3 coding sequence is TGTGCCTGGAGAAGCCAGGGTGTAATGGCAGGGGGTCTCTGGGGCTACACCTTC.

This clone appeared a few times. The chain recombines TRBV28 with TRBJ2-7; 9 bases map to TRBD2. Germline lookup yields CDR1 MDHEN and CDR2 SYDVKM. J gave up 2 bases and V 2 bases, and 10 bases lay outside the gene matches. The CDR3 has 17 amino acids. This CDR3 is CASSLLSPGLATYEQYF. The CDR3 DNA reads TGTGCCAGCAGTTTACTATCTCCGGGACTAGCAACCTACGAGCAGTACTTC. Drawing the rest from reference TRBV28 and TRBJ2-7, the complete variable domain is DVKVTQSSRYLVKRTGEKVFLECVQDMDHENMFWYRQDPGLGLRLIYFSYDVKMKEKGDIPEGYSVSREKKERFSLILESASTNQTSMYLCASSLLSPGLATYEQYFGPGTRLTVT.